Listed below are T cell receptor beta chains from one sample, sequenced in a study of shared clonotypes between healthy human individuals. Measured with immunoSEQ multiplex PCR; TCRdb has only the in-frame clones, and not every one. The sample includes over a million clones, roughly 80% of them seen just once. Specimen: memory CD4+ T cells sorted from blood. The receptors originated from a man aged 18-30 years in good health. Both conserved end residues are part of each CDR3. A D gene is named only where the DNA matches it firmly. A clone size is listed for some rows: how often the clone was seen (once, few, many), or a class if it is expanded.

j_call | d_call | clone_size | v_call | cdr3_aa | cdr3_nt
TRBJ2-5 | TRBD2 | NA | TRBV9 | CASSASGGQETQYF | TGTGCCAGCAGCGCTAGCGGGGGCCAAGAGACCCAGTACTTC
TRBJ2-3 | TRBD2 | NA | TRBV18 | CASSRTSGASTDTQYF | TGTGCCAGCTCAAGGACTAGCGGGGCTAGCACAGATACGCAGTATTTT
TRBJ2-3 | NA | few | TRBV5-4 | CASSLRSGSDTQYF | TGTGCCAGCAGCTTAAGGTCAGGGTCAGATACGCAGTATTTT
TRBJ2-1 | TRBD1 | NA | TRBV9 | CASSPEGALQTYNEQFF | TGTGCCAGCAGCCCTGAGGGGGCCTTACAAACCTACAATGAGCAGTTCTTC
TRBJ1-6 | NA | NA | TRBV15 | CATSFSPGGSPLHF | TGTGCCACCAGTTTCTCCCCGGGGGGGTCACCCCTCCACTTT
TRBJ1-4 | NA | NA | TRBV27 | CASRAQGYEKLFF | TGTGCCAGCAGGGCACAGGGCTATGAAAAACTGTTTTTT
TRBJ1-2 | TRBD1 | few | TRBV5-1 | CASSLDRGRYTF | TGCGCCAGCAGCTTGGACAGGGGTCGCTACACCTTC
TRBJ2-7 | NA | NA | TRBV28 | CASSNFYEQYF | TGTGCCAGCAGTAACTTCTACGAGCAGTACTTC
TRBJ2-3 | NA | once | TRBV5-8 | CASSLASISTDTQYF | TGTGCCAGCAGCTTGGCCTCCATAAGCACAGATACGCAGTATTTT
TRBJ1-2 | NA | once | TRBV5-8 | CASSLATRNYGYTF | TGTGCCAGCAGCTTGGCGACCCGGAACTATGGCTACACCTTC
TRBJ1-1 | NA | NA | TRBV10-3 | CAISDRAGNTEAFF | TGTGCCATCAGTGATCGCGCGGGGAACACTGAAGCTTTCTTT
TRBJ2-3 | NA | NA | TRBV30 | CAWGSNSDTQYF | TGTGCCTGGGGGTCCAACTCAGATACGCAGTATTTT
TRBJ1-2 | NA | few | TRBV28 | CASSDRIPYGYTF | TGTGCCAGCAGCGATAGGATACCCTATGGCTACACCTTC
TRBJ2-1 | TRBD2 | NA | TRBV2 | CASSGPLLSAGVNEQFF | TGTGCCAGCAGTGGGCCCCTTCTTTCAGCGGGAGTTAATGAGCAGTTCTTC
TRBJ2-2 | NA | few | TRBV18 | CASSPPRAGKVAGELFF | TGTGCCAGCTCACCACCTCGAGCAGGGAAAGTTGCCGGGGAGCTGTTTTTT
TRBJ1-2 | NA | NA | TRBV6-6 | CASTKGPGHLGYGYTF | TGTGCCAGCACCAAGGGCCCAGGGCACCTCGGCTATGGCTACACCTTC
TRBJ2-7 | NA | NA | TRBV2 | CASSDGVEQYF | TGTGCCAGCAGTGATGGGGTCGAGCAGTACTTC
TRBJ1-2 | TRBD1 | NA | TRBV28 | CATKRGLLSVVYGYTF | TGTGCCACAAAAAGGGGGCTCCTTTCCGTAGTTTATGGCTACACCTTC
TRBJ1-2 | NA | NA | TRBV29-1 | CSVGTQGNYGYTF | TGCAGCGTTGGTACACAGGGTAATTACGGCTACACCTTC
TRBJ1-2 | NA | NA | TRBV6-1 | CASSGGGYTF | TGTGCCAGCAGTGGAGGGGGCTACACCTTC
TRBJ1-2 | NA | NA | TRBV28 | CASSALGIGNYGYTF | TGTGCCAGCAGTGCCCTGGGTATAGGTAACTATGGCTACACCTTC
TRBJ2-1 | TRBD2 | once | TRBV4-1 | CASSETTTSGRINEQFF | TGCGCCAGCAGCGAAACAACGACTAGCGGGAGAATTAATGAGCAGTTCTTC
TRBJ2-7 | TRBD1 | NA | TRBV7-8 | CASSSDRDLGQYF | TGTGCCAGCAGCTCAGACAGGGACCTCGGTCAGTACTTC
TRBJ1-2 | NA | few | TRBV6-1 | CASSGDSRLYGYTF | TGTGCCAGCAGTGGTGACAGCCGTCTCTATGGCTACACCTTC
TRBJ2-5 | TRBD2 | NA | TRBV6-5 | CASSSTSGSYGTQYF | TGTGCCAGCAGCTCGACTAGCGGGAGTTATGGGACCCAGTACTTC
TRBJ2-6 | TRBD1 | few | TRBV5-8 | CASSLALGQVSGANVLTF | TGTGCCAGCAGCTTGGCTCTGGGACAGGTCTCTGGGGCCAACGTCCTGACTTTC
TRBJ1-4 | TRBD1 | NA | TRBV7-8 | CASSPGQGVEKLFF | TGTGCCAGCAGCCCGGGACAGGGGGTGGAAAAACTGTTTTTT
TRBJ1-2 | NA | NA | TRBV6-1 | CASSEWTSFYGYTF | TGTGCCAGCAGTGAATGGACATCCTTCTATGGCTACACCTTC
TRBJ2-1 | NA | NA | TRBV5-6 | CASSLVRGYNEQFF | TGTGCCAGCAGCTTGGTCAGGGGATACAATGAGCAGTTCTTC